This TCR beta chain derives from a study of spatial heterogeneity in lung cancer. As for the study in general: Every unique TCR and UMI combination, on average, appeared more than ten times in raw reads. Findings and limits, study-wide: Tumoral mutation counts were tracked by counts of expanded intratumoral alpha and beta TCRs.

Described time point: sample taken at primary tumor resection. The donors were more than 70 patients with non-small cell lung cancer that was early-stage and untreated. The authors sequenced whole RNA from tumor, nontumor lung or frozen PBMC without sorting. Note on this clonotype: Its specificity is not known.

Every cDNA TCR molecule received its own unique molecular identifier. A single record per CDR3 protein comes from TCRdb applying MiXCR to the 5' RACE reads. The table includes 25,000 to 30,000 distinct CDR3 sequences, 7.1% detected once. Germline V gene data show CDR1 as DFQATT and CDR2 as SNEGSKA (reference sequence). Trimming shortened V by 4 bases and J by 4 bases, and 10 bases separated the two germline ends. This CDR3 has 13 residues. This specimen consisted of lung tumor tissue, obtained at surgery. The rearrangement joins TRBV20-1 to TRBJ1-4; D gene unclear. This clonotype was sampled from a male donor with early-stage non-small cell lung cancer. The CDR3 nucleotides are TGCAGTGCTATGCAGTTCCATAATGAAAAACTGTTTTTT. Protein: CSAMQFHNEKLFF.